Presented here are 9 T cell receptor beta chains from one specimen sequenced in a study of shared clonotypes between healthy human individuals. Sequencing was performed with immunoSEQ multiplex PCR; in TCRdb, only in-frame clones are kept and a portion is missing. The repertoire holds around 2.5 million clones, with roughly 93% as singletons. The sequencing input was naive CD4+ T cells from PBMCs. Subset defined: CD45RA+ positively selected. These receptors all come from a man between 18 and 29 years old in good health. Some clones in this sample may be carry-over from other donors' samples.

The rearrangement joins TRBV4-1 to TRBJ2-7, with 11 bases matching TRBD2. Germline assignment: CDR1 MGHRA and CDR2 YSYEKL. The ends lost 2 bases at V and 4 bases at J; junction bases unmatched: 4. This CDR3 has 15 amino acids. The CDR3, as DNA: TGCGCCAGCAGCCAAAAGGGACTAGCGGCTTACGAGCAGTACTTC. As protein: CASSQKGLAAYEQYF.

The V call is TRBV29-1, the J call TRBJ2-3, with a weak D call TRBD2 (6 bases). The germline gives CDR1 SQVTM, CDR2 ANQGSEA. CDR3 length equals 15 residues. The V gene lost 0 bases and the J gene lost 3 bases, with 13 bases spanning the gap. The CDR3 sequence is CSVEDPAGGTDTQYF. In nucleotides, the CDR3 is TGCAGCGTTGAAGACCCTGCCGGGGGAACAGATACGCAGTATTTT.

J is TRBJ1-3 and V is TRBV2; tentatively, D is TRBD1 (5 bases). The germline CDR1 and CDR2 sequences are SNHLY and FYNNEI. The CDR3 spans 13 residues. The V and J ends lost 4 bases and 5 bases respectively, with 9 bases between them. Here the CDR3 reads CASSAQGRNTIYF. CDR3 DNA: TGTGCCAGCAGTGCCCAGGGACGAAACACCATATATTTT.

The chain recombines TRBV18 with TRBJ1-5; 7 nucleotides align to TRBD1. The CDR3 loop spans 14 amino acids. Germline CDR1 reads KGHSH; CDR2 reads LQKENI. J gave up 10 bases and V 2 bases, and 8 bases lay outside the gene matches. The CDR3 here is CASSPGTDPYPQHF. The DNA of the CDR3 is TGTGCCAGCTCACCAGGGACAGACCCTTACCCCCAGCATTTT.

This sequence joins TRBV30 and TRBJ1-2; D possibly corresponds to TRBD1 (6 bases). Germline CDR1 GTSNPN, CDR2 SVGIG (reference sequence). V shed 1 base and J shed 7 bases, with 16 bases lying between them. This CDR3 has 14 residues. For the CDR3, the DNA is TGTGCCTGGAGTGACAGGGTCTCTCGGGGTGGCTACACCTTC. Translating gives CAWSDRVSRGGYTF.

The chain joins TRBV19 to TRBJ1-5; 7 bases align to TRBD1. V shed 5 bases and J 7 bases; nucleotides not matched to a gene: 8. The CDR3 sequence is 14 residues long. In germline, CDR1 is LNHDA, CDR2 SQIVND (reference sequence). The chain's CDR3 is CASSVDRRTQPQHF. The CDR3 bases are TGTGCCAGTAGTGTGGACAGGAGAACCCAGCCCCAGCATTTT.

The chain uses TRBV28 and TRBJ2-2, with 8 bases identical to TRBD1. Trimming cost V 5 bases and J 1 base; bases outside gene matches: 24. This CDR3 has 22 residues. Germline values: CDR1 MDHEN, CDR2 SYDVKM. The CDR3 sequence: CASSLYGSWTGNFVLNTGELFF. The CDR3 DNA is TGTGCCAGCAGTCTATATGGTAGTTGGACAGGGAATTTTGTTCTGAACACCGGGGAGCTGTTTTTT.

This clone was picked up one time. The CDR3 coding sequence is TGCAGCGTCGTCGTTGTACCTGGAAACACCATATATTTT. The encoded protein is CSVVVVPGNTIYF. The chain recombines TRBV29-1 with TRBJ1-3; D is unclear. Germline V gene data show CDR1 as SQVTM and CDR2 as ANQGSEA. V was pared by 6 bases and J by 2 bases, with 11 bases between. The CDR3 sequence is 13 residues long.

CDR3: CASRGDRVGGELFF. Written as DNA, the CDR3 is TGCGCCAGCAGGGGAGACAGGGTGGGCGGGGAGCTGTTTTTT. The J gene is TRBJ2-2, the V gene TRBV10-2; 7 bases agree with TRBD1. Germline CDR1 and CDR2: WSHSY and SAAADI. V was clipped by 6 bases and J by 7 bases; unmatched bases: 8. This CDR3 is 14 amino acids long.